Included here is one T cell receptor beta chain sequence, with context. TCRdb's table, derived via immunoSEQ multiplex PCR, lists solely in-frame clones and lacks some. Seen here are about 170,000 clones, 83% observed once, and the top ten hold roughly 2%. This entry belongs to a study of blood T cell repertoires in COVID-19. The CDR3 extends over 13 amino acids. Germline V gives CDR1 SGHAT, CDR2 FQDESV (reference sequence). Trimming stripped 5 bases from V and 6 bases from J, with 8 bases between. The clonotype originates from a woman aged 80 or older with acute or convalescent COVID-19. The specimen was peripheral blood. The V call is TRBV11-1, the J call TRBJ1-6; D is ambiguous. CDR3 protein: CASSEEGNSPLHF. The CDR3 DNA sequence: TGTGCCAGCAGCGAAGAGGGTAATTCACCCCTCCACTTT.